The 4 T cell receptor beta chains reported below all come from one sample, sequenced in a study of cytomegalovirus exposure and HLA in healthy donors. PCR involved 60 Vbeta and 13 Jbeta primers. Assay: immunoSEQ multiplex PCR; the TCRdb copy retains only in-frame clones and omits some. Its listing shows about 67,000 clones. Sample: PBMCs. The receptor set was obtained from a woman aged 25 to 45 in good health and CMV-seronegative.

This rearrangement joins TRBV6-5 to TRBJ2-7; no clear D gene. This CDR3 region has 13 residues. V gave up 2 bases and J gave up 2 bases, with 7 bases separating them. Germline values: CDR1 MNHEY, CDR2 SVGAGI. In DNA form, the CDR3 reads TGTGCCAGCAGTTACCGCAGGACCTACGAGCAGTACTTC. As protein: CASSYRRTYEQYF.

V is TRBV6-5 and J is TRBJ2-1; 7 bases match TRBD1. V gave up 4 bases and J gave up 9 bases; unmatched junction bases: 6. This CDR3 is built from 13 residues. Per germline, CDR1 MNHEY and CDR2 SVGAGI. The CDR3 DNA sequence: TGTGCCAGCAGTTTAACAGGGGACGGTGAGCAGTTCTTC. Translation gives CASSLTGDGEQFF.

The chain joins TRBV4-3 to TRBJ1-2, with 8 bases aligning to TRBD1. Trimming at V came to 3 bases and at J to 4 bases, leaving 13 bases not matched to a gene. The CDR3 runs to 17 residues. The V gene's germline CDR1 is LGHNA and CDR2 YSLEER. The CDR3 protein is CASSQGAYRTGLYGYTF. The CDR3 nucleotides are TGCGCCAGCAGCCAGGGGGCGTATCGGACAGGGCTCTATGGCTACACCTTC.

The chain recombines TRBV4-1 with TRBJ1-4; no clear D. Germline V gene data show CDR1 as MGHRA and CDR2 as YSYEKL. V lost 3 bases and J 7 bases, leaving 15 bases between the germline ends. The length of the CDR3 is 15 residues. The CDR3 nucleotides read TGCGCCAGCAGCCAGGAGCGGAGGTATGGTGAAAAACTGTTTTTT. It encodes CASSQERRYGEKLFF.